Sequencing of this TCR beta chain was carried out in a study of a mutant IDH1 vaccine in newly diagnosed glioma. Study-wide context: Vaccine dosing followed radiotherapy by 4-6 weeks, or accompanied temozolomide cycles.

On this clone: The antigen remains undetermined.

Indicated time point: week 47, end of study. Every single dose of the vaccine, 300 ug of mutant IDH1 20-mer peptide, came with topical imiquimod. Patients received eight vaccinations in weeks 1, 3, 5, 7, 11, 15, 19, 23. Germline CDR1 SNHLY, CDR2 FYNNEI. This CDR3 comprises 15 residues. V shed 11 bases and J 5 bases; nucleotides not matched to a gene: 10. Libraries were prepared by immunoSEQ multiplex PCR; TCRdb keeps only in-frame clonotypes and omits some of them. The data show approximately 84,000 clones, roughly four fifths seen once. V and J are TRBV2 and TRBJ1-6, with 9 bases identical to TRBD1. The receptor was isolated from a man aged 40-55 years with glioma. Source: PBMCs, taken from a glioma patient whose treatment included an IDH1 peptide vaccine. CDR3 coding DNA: TGTGCCGGAGCGGACAGGGGAACGGATAATTCACCCCTCCACTTT. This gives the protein CAGADRGTDNSPLHF.